What follows describes a single T cell receptor beta chain. Its antigen is unidentified. This record comes from a study of cytomegalovirus exposure and HLA in healthy donors. Study-level results: Earlier analysis looked at TCR beta V segments, and most were productive about 87% or about 30% of the time. In the analysis, some V segments, TRBV6-2 and TRBV6-3 included, were excluded as indistinguishable.

Both 60 Vbeta primers and 13 Jbeta primers went into the PCR. This table comes from immunoSEQ multiplex PCR, and its TCRdb copy is limited to in-frame clones, with some not included. This sample has more than 100,000 clones, with roughly 79% found just once. Trimming cost V 3 bases and J 5 bases; bases outside gene matches: 4. The germline V gene encodes CDR1 SGHVS and CDR2 FQNEAQ. CDR3 length: 14 amino acids. V gene TRBV7-8 combines with J gene TRBJ1-1; 9 bases fit TRBD1. The TCR sequence derives from a male donor in good health and CMV-seronegative. The sequenced sample consisted of PBMCs. The CDR3 loop is CASSLGQGRTEAFF. Here the CDR3 DNA reads TGTGCCAGCAGCTTGGGACAGGGACGTACTGAAGCTTTCTTT.